The present entry profiles one T cell receptor (beta chain) with its context. Antigen: not known. The data were obtained in a study of OX40 agonist ivuxolimab in advanced cancers. Libraries were prepared by immunoSEQ multiplex PCR; TCRdb keeps only in-frame clonotypes and omits some of them. The sample comprises about 71,000 clones, around 94% of which are singletons, and approximately 14% rests with the top ten. General study results and limits: With doses of 0.1-3.0 mg/kg, partial responders showed among the lowest clonal expansion. CD4+ T cells averaged fewer expanded clones than CD8+ T cells.

Per germline, CDR1 SGHRS and CDR2 YFSETQ. The CDR3 is made up of 16 amino acids. V shed 7 bases and J 2 bases; nucleotides not matched to a gene: 8. The receptor's source is an adult with an advanced solid tumor such as melanoma, head and neck, liver or kidney cancer. The V gene is TRBV5-1, the J gene TRBJ2-1; the match to TRBD2 covers 11 bases. The starting material was CD4+ or CD8+ T cells sorted from blood, obtained in a trial of the OX40 agonist ivuxolimab. CDR3 protein: CASGQSSGGTYNEQFF. CDR3 DNA: TGCGCCAGCGGCCAATCTAGCGGGGGGACCTACAATGAGCAGTTCTTC.